Below, 10 T cell receptor beta chains from the same sample are listed, as sequenced in a study of identical twins. Via MiXCR, TCRdb re-called the 5' RACE reads, giving one row per CDR3 protein. The data hold 250,000 or so distinct CDR3 sequences, with approximately 7% observed a single time. This sample also appeared in a second study, on yellow fever vaccine responses in identical twins.

Sequenced material: memory (CD45RO+) T cells sorted from blood. All receptors come from a woman younger than 30 in good health.

This clonotype was detected many times. J is TRBJ2-1 and V is TRBV24-1, with 7 bases matching TRBD2. In germline, CDR1 is KGHDR, CDR2 SFDVKD. The CDR3 length is 19 residues. The J segment lost 3 bases and the V segment lost 5 bases, leaving 18 bases of the junction unmatched. The CDR3 is CATSGAGYWGGEGYNEQFF. In DNA form, the CDR3 reads TGTGCCACCAGTGGCGCCGGCTACTGGGGGGGAGAGGGCTACAATGAGCAGTTCTTC.

This clonotype has just a few counts. The chain links TRBV7-9 to TRBJ2-5, with TRBD2 matching over 7 bases. Germline lookup yields CDR1 SEHNR and CDR2 FQNEAQ (reference sequence). The trim removed 5 bases at V and 1 base at J, leaving 10 bases unmatched. This CDR3 is 16 amino acids long. The DNA for the CDR3 is TGTGCCAGCAGCACCCAGCGGGGTCAGATCCAAGAGACCCAGTACTTC. Its translation: CASSTQRGQIQETQYF.

A few counts support this clonotype. The V call is TRBV6-4, the J call TRBJ2-1; the match to TRBD2 covers 8 bases. The CDR3 is 16 residues long. The germline CDR1 and CDR2 sequences are MRHNA and SNTAGT. V shed 5 bases and J 2 bases; nucleotides not matched to a gene: 8. CDR3 sequence reads: CASSPGGSGAYNEQFF. The CDR3 nucleotides read TGTGCCAGCAGTCCCGGGGGTAGCGGGGCCTACAATGAGCAGTTCTTC.

In regard to this clonotype: A much larger clone lies a single base off, so this may be a read error. The chain recombines TRBV7-9 with TRBJ2-7; the D is unclear. From germline, CDR1 is SEHNR and CDR2 FQNEAQ (reference sequence). This CDR3 has 15 amino acids. In DNA form, the CDR3 reads TGTTCCAGCAGTCCCCCGGGTCTGGAATCTTCGGGGCAGTACTTC. Translating it yields CSSSPPGLESSGQYF.

For this clonotype: With a much larger clone just one base away, this may be a read error. The chain employs TRBV5-1 and TRBJ2-3; no definite D call. Germline V lookup: CDR1 SGHRS, CDR2 YFSETQ. This CDR3 is built from 14 residues. Trimming took 5 bases from V and 1 from J, leaving 11 bases between them. Written as DNA, the CDR3 is TGCGCCAGCAGGGGTCGGCAGGGCACAGATACGCAGTATTTT. Translating it yields CASRGRQGTDTQYF.

Ten or more counts support this clonotype. The V gene is TRBV10-1, the J gene TRBJ1-1, with a tentative D call TRBD1 (5 bases). V was shortened by 8 bases and J by 1 base, with 8 bases between the two germline ends. CDR1 and CDR2 (germline): WNHNN, SYGVQD (reference sequence). This CDR3 is 12 amino acids long. This CDR3 is CASRGANTEAFF. CDR3 DNA sequence: TGCGCCAGCCGAGGGGCGAACACTGAAGCTTTCTTT.

This clonotype was picked up a small number of times. This rearrangement joins TRBV5-1 to TRBJ2-1; 9 bases match TRBD2. CDR3 length: 16 amino acids. With V trimmed by 0 bases and J by 6 bases, 7 bases remained unmatched. The germline CDR1 and CDR2 sequences are SGHRS and YFSETQ. CDR3 nucleotides: TGCGCCAGCAGCTTGGGGGGGACTAGCTCGGGCAATGAGCAGTTCTTC. The encoded protein is CASSLGGTSSGNEQFF.

There are many counts of this clonotype. The chain uses TRBV10-3 and TRBJ2-7; 7 bases agree with TRBD2. J lost 3 bases, V lost 11 bases, and 7 bases had no gene match. Germline-derived CDR1 and CDR2 are ENHRY and SYGVKD. The CDR3 is made up of 12 amino acids. The CDR3 region has the DNA TGTGCCTCCGGGGGGTACCTCTACGAGCAGTACTTC. Protein product: CASGGYLYEQYF.

This clonotype occurred a few times. The chain recombines TRBV4-1 with TRBJ2-1, with 10 nucleotides matching TRBD2. In germline, CDR1 is MGHRA, CDR2 YSYEKL. The CDR3 is 17 residues long. The V segment lost 0 bases and the J segment 6 bases; nucleotides outside the gene matches: 8. CDR3 sequence: CASSQELTAGGRNEQFF. CDR3 nucleotides: TGCGCCAGCAGCCAAGAATTAACAGCGGGAGGGCGCAATGAGCAGTTCTTC.

Concerning this clonotype itself: A much bigger clone sits one base away, suggesting this may be a read error. This chain connects TRBV24-1 to TRBJ2-3; D unclear. This CDR3 comprises 15 residues. Germline CDR1 is KGHDR and CDR2 is SFDVKD. The CDR3 sequence: CATSVRSTGTDTKYF. Here the CDR3 DNA reads TGTGCCACCAGTGTTCGAAGTACGGGCACAGATACGAAGTATTTT.